Given below is one TCR beta chain in context. Antigen: not known. The data were taken from a study of cytomegalovirus exposure and HLA in healthy donors. It was with 60 Vbeta and 13 Jbeta primers that the PCR ran. Clones were read by immunoSEQ multiplex PCR, and TCRdb kept only the in-frame ones, dropping some. The data hold around 130,000 clones, with around 9% observed a single time. Study-wide results and caveats: Using the classifier, cytomegalovirus status was reportedly diagnosed with high specificity and sensitivity.

Germline CDR1 LNHDA, CDR2 SQIVND (reference sequence). This CDR3 contains 13 residues. Germline trimming cut 8 bases from V and 1 base from J; bases unmatched to any gene: 5. Sequencing was performed on PBMCs. This receptor was identified in a man aged 35-49 years in good health and CMV-seronegative. The rearrangement uses TRBV19 and TRBJ2-7; 7 bases map to TRBD1. The CDR3 region is CASATDRSYEQYF. DNA for the CDR3: TGTGCCAGTGCCACGGACAGGTCCTACGAGCAGTACTTC.